These 26 T cell receptor beta chains share one sample of origin, sequenced in a study of neurological immune-mediated disorders. TCRdb re-called the 5' RACE reads through MiXCR, storing one row per CDR3 protein. The data show 60,000 to 85,000 distinct CDR3 sequences, about 5% seen once. Sequences were obtained from PBMCs. These receptors all stem from a woman aged 70-85 years with multiple sclerosis.

The sample holds many counts of this clonotype. The chain combines TRBV10-3 with TRBJ2-7; 9 bases line up with TRBD2. V lost 0 bases to trimming and J lost 2 bases; unmatched junction nucleotides: 5. CDR1 ENHRY and CDR2 SYGVKD come from the germline V gene. The CDR3 spans 16 residues. The CDR3 sequence is CAISESGRTSAYEQYF. DNA of the CDR3: TGTGCCATCAGTGAGTCGGGTCGGACTAGCGCCTACGAGCAGTACTTC.

This clonotype was counted many times. This sequence joins TRBV7-2 and TRBJ2-3, with D perhaps matching TRBD2 (5 bases). The germline V and J ends were trimmed by 6 bases and 1 base, with 11 bases remaining between them. This CDR3 has 14 residues. The germline gives CDR1 SGHTA, CDR2 FQGNSA. CDR3 DNA sequence: TGTGCCAGCAGTCCCCGGACTGGCACAGATACGCAGTATTTT. Protein sequence: CASSPRTGTDTQYF.

This clonotype was recorded many times. V gene TRBV5-1 combines with J gene TRBJ1-1, with D tentatively TRBD1 (5 bases). This CDR3 comprises 15 residues. Germline V gene lookup returns CDR1 SGHRS and CDR2 YFSETQ. V lost 3 bases and J 1 base, leaving 13 bases between the germline ends. The CDR3 DNA follows: TGCGCCAGCAGCTCCACGGGGGATAAGAACACTGAAGCTTTCTTT. It codes for CASSSTGDKNTEAFF.

This clonotype was counted ten times or more. The chain couples TRBV7-6 to TRBJ2-3; D possibly corresponds to TRBD2 (6 bases). The germline CDR1 and CDR2 sequences are SGHVS and FNYEAQ. Trimming shortened V by 4 bases and J by 4 bases, and 12 bases separated the two germline ends. This CDR3 has 14 amino acids. CDR3 in amino acids: CASSSRRAADTQYF. In DNA form, the CDR3 reads TGTGCCAGCAGCTCCAGGAGGGCCGCAGATACGCAGTATTTT.

This clonotype was seen repeatedly, ten times or more. The chain links TRBV20-1 to TRBJ2-3, with TRBD2 matching over 7 bases. CDR3 length: 15 amino acids. Germline V CDR1 and CDR2: DFQATT, SNEGSKA (reference sequence). The ends lost 6 bases at V and 2 bases at J; junction bases unmatched: 11. The CDR3 is CSAGRTSVNTDTQYF. The CDR3 DNA reads TGCAGTGCAGGTCGTACTAGCGTAAACACAGATACGCAGTATTTT.

In this sample, this clonotype turned up many times. This rearrangement joins TRBV12-3 or TRBV12-4 to TRBJ2-1, with a possible D match to TRBD2 (5 bases). CDR3 length: 16 residues. V was clipped by 1 base and J by 7 bases, with 17 bases between them. CDR3 bases: TGTGCCAGCAGTTTAGAATGGCGGGTGGTGGGGAATGAGCAGTTCTTC. Its protein product is CASSLEWRVVGNEQFF.

The sample holds many counts of this clonotype. The CDR3 nucleotides read TGCGCCAGCAGCCTGGAGGTTTCCGACTATGGCTACACCTTC. Translation: CASSLEVSDYGYTF. The chain recombines TRBV5-1 with TRBJ1-2; D gene uncertain. CDR1 SGHRS and CDR2 YFSETQ come from the germline V gene. The ends were cut back, 4 bases at V and 3 bases at J, with 13 bases in the middle. The CDR3 has 14 amino acids. The full variable domain, with the rest looked up from reference TRBV5-1 and TRBJ1-2, is KAGVTQTPRYLIKTRGQQVTLSCSPISGHRSVSWYQQTPGQGLQFLFEYFSETQRNKGNFPGRFSGRQFSNSRSEMNVSTLELGDSALYLCASSLEVSDYGYTFGSGTRLTVV.

This clonotype was seen only a few times. The chain recombines TRBV7-8 with TRBJ1-2, with TRBD1 identical over 8 bases. V trimming: 4 bases; J trimming: 3 bases; junction bases outside the gene matches: 4. Germline values: CDR1 SGHVS, CDR2 FQNEAQ. The CDR3 is 14 amino acids. CDR3 nucleotides: TGTGCCAGCAGCTACGGACAGGGCGACTATGGCTACACCTTC. Its protein product is CASSYGQGDYGYTF. The entire variable domain, with the rest obtained from reference TRBV7-8 and TRBJ1-2, is as follows: GAGVSQSPRYKVAKRGQDVALRCDPISGHVSLFWYQQALGQGPEFLTYFQNEAQLDKSGLPSDRFFAERPEGSVSTLKIQRTQQEDSAVYLCASSYGQGDYGYTFGSGTRLTVV.

The sample holds many counts of this clonotype. The chain employs TRBV12-3 or TRBV12-4 and TRBJ2-7; D gene uncertain. This CDR3 is built from 13 residues. V lost 0 bases, J lost 3 bases, and 6 bases lay in between. CDR3 in amino acids: CASSLAGFYEQYF. The CDR3 DNA is TGTGCCAGCAGTTTAGCAGGGTTCTACGAGCAGTACTTC.

This clonotype has a handful of counts. V and J are TRBV5-1 and TRBJ1-1; 12 bases align to TRBD1. Trimming at V came to 4 bases and at J to 6 bases, leaving 7 bases not matched to a gene. Germline V gene sequence: CDR1 SGHRS, CDR2 YFSETQ. This CDR3 is built from 15 residues. The CDR3 protein is CASSQGTGGRAEAFF. The CDR3 bases are TGCGCCAGCAGCCAGGGGACAGGGGGCAGGGCTGAAGCTTTCTTT.

This clonotype was seen at least ten times. This sequence joins TRBV21-1 and TRBJ2-7; TRBD2 reflects the table's D call only, with no check against the DNA. TRBV21-1 is given as a pseudogene. This CDR3 is 14 amino acids long. In nucleotides, the CDR3 is TGTGCCAGCAGCAAGAGGGGGAGGTTTTACGAGCAGTACTTC. Protein: CASSKRGRFYEQYF.

This clonotype showed up many times. The J gene is TRBJ1-2, the V gene TRBV3-1, with no clear D. The CDR3 contains 14 residues. The germline CDR1 and CDR2 sequences are LGHDT and YNNKEL (reference sequence). The V end lost 4 bases, the J end lost 4 bases, and 13 bases lay between the germline ends. The CDR3 DNA follows: TGTGCCAGCAGCCCCCCCGAAGAGTCCTATGGCTACACCTTC. Its protein product is CASSPPEESYGYTF.

The sample holds many counts of this clonotype. The chain has TRBV20-1 and TRBJ2-7, with 12 nucleotides matching TRBD2. The CDR3 runs 14 residues. Trimming removed 6 bases from V and 0 bases from J; junction bases left unmatched: 3. Germline V gene data show CDR1 as DFQATT and CDR2 as SNEGSKA (reference sequence). The CDR3 region has the DNA TGCAGTGCGAGGACTAGCGGGACCTCCTACGAGCAGTACTTC. As protein: CSARTSGTSYEQYF.

This clonotype was observed many times. The chain uses TRBV20-1 and TRBJ2-7; D remains unclear. The CDR3 runs to 12 residues. CDR1 and CDR2 from the germline V gene are DFQATT and SNEGSKA (reference sequence). V lost 7 bases to trimming and J lost 0 bases, with 10 bases between them. The CDR3 sequence: CSGGRSSYEQYF. CDR3 sequence (DNA): TGCAGTGGAGGACGGTCCTCCTACGAGCAGTACTTC.

This clonotype appeared many times. The V and J genes are TRBV7-2 and TRBJ2-3, with D possibly TRBD2 on 5 matching bases. Germline lookup yields CDR1 SGHTA and CDR2 FQGNSA. The V and J ends lost 5 bases and 3 bases respectively, with 12 bases between them. The CDR3 has 14 residues. CDR3 residues: CASSPDSGTDTQYF. The CDR3 DNA is TGTGCCAGCAGCCCGGACTCCGGAACAGATACGCAGTATTTT. Full variable domain (outside the CDR3, taken from reference TRBV7-2 and TRBJ2-3): GAGVSQSPSNKVTEKGKDVELRCDPISGHTALYWYRQSLGQGLEFLIYFQGNSAPDKSGLPSDRFSAERTGGSVSTLTIQRTQQEDSAVYLCASSPDSGTDTQYFGPGTRLTVL.

This clonotype was seen at least ten times. The chain uses TRBV7-2 and TRBJ2-7, with 9 bases aligning to TRBD2. V trimming: 1 base; J trimming: 4 bases; junction bases outside the gene matches: 5. The CDR3 has 15 residues. Germline V CDR1 and CDR2: SGHTA, FQGNSA. Here the CDR3 DNA reads TGTGCCAGCAGCTTAGGTCTAGCGGGAAAATACGAGCAGTACTTC. Translation gives CASSLGLAGKYEQYF. The whole variable domain, remainder taken from reference TRBV7-2 and TRBJ2-7, is GAGVSQSPSNKVTEKGKDVELRCDPISGHTALYWYRQSLGQGLEFLIYFQGNSAPDKSGLPSDRFSAERTGGSVSTLTIQRTQQEDSAVYLCASSLGLAGKYEQYFGPGTRLTVT.

This clonotype was seen repeatedly, ten times or more. The chain uses TRBV12-3 or TRBV12-4 and TRBJ2-3; the D is unclear. V was trimmed by 6 bases and J by 2 bases, leaving 9 bases between them. The CDR3 extends over 13 amino acids. The CDR3 region has the DNA TGTGCCAGCAGGCGTGGGAACACAGATACGCAGTATTTT. Translating it yields CASRRGNTDTQYF.

The rearrangement uses TRBV7-2 and TRBJ2-1; D may be TRBD2 (6 bases). Between the trimmed V and J ends, which lost 5 bases and 1 base, there was a span of 15 bases. From germline, CDR1 is SGHTA and CDR2 FQGNSA. This CDR3 comprises 16 residues. The CDR3 reads CASSPTGAQSYNEQFF. CDR3 nucleotides: TGTGCCAGCAGCCCTACGGGAGCCCAATCCTACAATGAGCAGTTCTTC.

This clonotype was seen ten or more times. J is TRBJ1-5 and V is TRBV20-1; D might be TRBD1 (5 bases). This CDR3 has 15 amino acids. Germline values: CDR1 DFQATT, CDR2 SNEGSKA (reference sequence). Between the trimmed V and J ends, which lost 0 bases and 4 bases, there was a span of 13 bases. The CDR3 reads CSARDPGQGNQPQHF. The CDR3 region has the DNA TGCAGTGCTAGAGATCCCGGTCAGGGAAATCAGCCCCAGCATTTT.

The sample holds many counts of this clonotype. The chain joins TRBV24-1 to TRBJ1-5; D perhaps matches TRBD1 (5 bases). Trimming pared 10 bases from V and 7 bases from J, leaving 13 bases between. The CDR3 has 12 amino acids. The germline V gene encodes CDR1 KGHDR and CDR2 SFDVKD. CDR3 sequence reads: CATAGSSQPQHF. CDR3 sequence (DNA): TGTGCCACAGCAGGGAGCTCGCAGCCCCAGCATTTT.

The sample holds many counts of this clonotype. J is TRBJ2-3 and V is TRBV18; the match to TRBD2 covers 12 bases. This CDR3 spans 16 amino acids. Trimming at V came to 3 bases and at J to 3 bases, leaving 4 bases not matched to a gene. The germline V gene has CDR1 KGHSH and CDR2 LQKENI. The DNA for the CDR3 is TGTGCCAGCTCACCCGGACTAGCGGGAAGTACAGATACGCAGTATTTT. Protein product: CASSPGLAGSTDTQYF.

This clonotype has at least ten counts. In nucleotides, the CDR3 is TGTGCCAGCAGTTACTCCGCGGGGAGCCTACCGGGAGAGCAGTACTTC. Translating it yields CASSYSAGSLPGEQYF. The chain links TRBV6-2 or TRBV6-3 to TRBJ2-7, with D tentatively TRBD2 (6 bases). Trimming cost V 0 bases and J 7 bases, with 19 bases left between them. The CDR3 has 16 amino acids. Per the germline V gene, CDR1 is MNHEY and CDR2 is SVGEGT.

There are many counts of this clonotype. The chain recombines TRBV20-1 with TRBJ2-7, with D maybe TRBD2 (6 bases). V was shortened by 1 base and J by 2 bases, with 15 bases between the two germline ends. The CDR3 totals 15 residues. Germline CDR1 reads DFQATT; CDR2 reads SNEGSKA (reference sequence). The CDR3 region has the DNA TGCAGTGCTAGAGTTCGTCGGGGGAGCACCTACGAGCAGTACTTC. Protein sequence: CSARVRRGSTYEQYF.

The V gene is TRBV7-2, the J gene TRBJ2-5; 12 nucleotides agree with TRBD2. Germline CDR1 SGHTA, CDR2 FQGNSA. The CDR3 is 16 amino acids. The trim removed 4 bases at V and 1 base at J, leaving 4 bases unmatched. The CDR3 region has the DNA TGTGCCAGCAGCTCCGGGACTAGCGGGTTCCAAGAGACCCAGTACTTC. As protein: CASSSGTSGFQETQYF.

This clonotype was observed many times. The chain joins TRBV5-1 to TRBJ2-2, with D unresolved. CDR3 length equals 14 residues. CDR1 is SGHRS and CDR2 is YFSETQ in the germline V gene. V lost 0 bases and J 5 bases, leaving 8 bases between the germline ends. CDR3 nucleotides: TGCGCCAGCAGCTTGGGAGTTAGTACCGGGGAGCTGTTTTTT. Translated: CASSLGVSTGELFF. The full variable domain, with the rest looked up from reference TRBV5-1 and TRBJ2-2, is KAGVTQTPRYLIKTRGQQVTLSCSPISGHRSVSWYQQTPGQGLQFLFEYFSETQRNKGNFPGRFSGRQFSNSRSEMNVSTLELGDSALYLCASSLGVSTGELFFGEGSRLTVL.

Worth noting for this clonotype: This may be a read error: a much more frequent sequence differs by one nucleotide. This chain connects TRBV7-2 to TRBJ1-4; D may be TRBD1 (6 bases). The CDR3 sequence is 14 residues long. CDR1 and CDR2 (germline): SGHTA, FQGNSA. Trimming took off 5 bases at V and 7 bases at J, with 14 bases between the two ends. The CDR3 spells CASSHIGGGEKLFF. The CDR3 DNA follows: TGTGCCAGCAGCCACATAGGGGGAGGTGAAAAACTGTTTTTT.